The T cell receptor beta chain under discussion was sequenced for a study of patients and donors after allogeneic stem cell transplantation. This clonotype was detected only a few times. Via MiXCR, TCRdb re-called the RT-PCR reads, giving one row per CDR3 protein. The table includes roughly 26,000 distinct CDR3 sequences, 6.5% to 10% detected once. Deletions cut 0 bases from V and 4 bases from J, with 21 bases between. From germline, CDR1 is SGHRS and CDR2 YFSETQ. This CDR3 comprises 18 residues. The sample comprised blood, either unsorted or a sorted T cell fraction (not recorded which). The chain recombines TRBV5-1 with TRBJ2-3; unclear D gene. This sequence was found in a human donor who was either an allogeneic HSCT recipient or a stem cell or donor lymphocyte infusion donor (not recorded which). It is not recorded whose cells these are; they may come from a transplant donor. In DNA form, the CDR3 reads TGCGCCAGCAGCTTGGTCCCCTTCGAGGCAACGCTTCCAGATACGCAGTATTTT. Protein product: CASSLVPFEATLPDTQYF. The variable domain in full, with the rest retrieved from reference TRBV5-1 and TRBJ2-3, is KAGVTQTPRYLIKTRGQQVTLSCSPISGHRSVSWYQQTPGQGLQFLFEYFSETQRNKGNFPGRFSGRQFSNSRSEMNVSTLELGDSALYLCASSLVPFEATLPDTQYFGPGTRLTVL.